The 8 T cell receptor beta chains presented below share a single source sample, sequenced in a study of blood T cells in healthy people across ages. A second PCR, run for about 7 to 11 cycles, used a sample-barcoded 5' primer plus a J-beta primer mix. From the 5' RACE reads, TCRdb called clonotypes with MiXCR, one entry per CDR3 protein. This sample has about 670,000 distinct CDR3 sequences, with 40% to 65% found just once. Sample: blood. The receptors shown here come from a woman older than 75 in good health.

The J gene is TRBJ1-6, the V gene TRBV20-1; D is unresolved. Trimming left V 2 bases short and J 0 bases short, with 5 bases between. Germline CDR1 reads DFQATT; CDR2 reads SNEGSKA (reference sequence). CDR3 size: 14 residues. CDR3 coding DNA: TGCAGTGCTAGACAGGACTCCTATAATTCACCCCTCCACTTT. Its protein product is CSARQDSYNSPLHF.

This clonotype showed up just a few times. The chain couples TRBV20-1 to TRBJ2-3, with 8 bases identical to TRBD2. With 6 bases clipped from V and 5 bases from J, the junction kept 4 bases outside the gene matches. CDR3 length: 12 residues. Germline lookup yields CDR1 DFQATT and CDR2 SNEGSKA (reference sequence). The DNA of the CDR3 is TGCAGTGCCGACGGGGGGGGAGATACGCAGTATTTT. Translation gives CSADGGGDTQYF.

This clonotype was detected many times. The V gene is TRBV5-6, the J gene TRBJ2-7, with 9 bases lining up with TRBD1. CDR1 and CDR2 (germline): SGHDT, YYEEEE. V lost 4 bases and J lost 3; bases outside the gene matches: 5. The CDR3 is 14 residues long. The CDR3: CASSPGTGYYEQYF. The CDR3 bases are TGTGCCAGCAGCCCCGGGACAGGGTACTACGAGCAGTACTTC.

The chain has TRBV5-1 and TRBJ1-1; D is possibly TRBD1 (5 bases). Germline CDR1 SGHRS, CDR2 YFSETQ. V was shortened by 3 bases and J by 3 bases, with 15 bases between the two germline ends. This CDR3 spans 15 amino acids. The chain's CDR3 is CASSWVAGRDTEAFF. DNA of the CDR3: TGCGCCAGCAGCTGGGTGGCAGGGAGGGACACTGAAGCTTTCTTT.

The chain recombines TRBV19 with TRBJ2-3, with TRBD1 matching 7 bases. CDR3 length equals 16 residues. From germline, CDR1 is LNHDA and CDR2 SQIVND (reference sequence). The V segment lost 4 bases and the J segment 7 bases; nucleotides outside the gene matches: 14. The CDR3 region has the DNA TGTGCCAGTAGTACAGCCAGACAGGGAATGTCAAATACGCAGTATTTT. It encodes CASSTARQGMSNTQYF. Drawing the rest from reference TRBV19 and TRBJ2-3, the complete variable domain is DGGITQSPKYLFRKEGQNVTLSCEQNLNHDAMYWYRQDPGQGLRLIYYSQIVNDFQKGDIAEGYSVSREKKESFPLTVTSAQKNPTAFYLCASSTARQGMSNTQYFGPGTRLTVL.

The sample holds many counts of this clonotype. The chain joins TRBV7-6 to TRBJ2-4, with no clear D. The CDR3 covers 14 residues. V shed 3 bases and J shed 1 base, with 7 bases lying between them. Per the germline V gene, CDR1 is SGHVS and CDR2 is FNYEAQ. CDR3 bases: TGTGCCAGCAGCTTGACGGATGCCAAAAACATTCAGTACTTC. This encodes CASSLTDAKNIQYF.

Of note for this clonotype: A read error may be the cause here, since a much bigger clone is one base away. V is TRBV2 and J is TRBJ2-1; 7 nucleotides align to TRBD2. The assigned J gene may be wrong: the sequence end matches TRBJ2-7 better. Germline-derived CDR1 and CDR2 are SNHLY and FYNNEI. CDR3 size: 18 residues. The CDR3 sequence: CASSAEVRPSGNYNEQYF. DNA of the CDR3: TGTGCCAGCAGTGCAGAAGTACGGCCTAGCGGAAACTACAATGAGCAGTACTTC.

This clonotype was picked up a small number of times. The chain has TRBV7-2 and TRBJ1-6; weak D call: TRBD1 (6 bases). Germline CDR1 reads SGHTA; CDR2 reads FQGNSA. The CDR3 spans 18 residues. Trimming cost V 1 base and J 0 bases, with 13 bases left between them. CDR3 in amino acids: CASSLVGTLSSYNSPLHF. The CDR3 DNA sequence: TGTGCCAGCAGCTTAGTGGGGACACTCAGCTCCTATAATTCACCCCTCCACTTT.